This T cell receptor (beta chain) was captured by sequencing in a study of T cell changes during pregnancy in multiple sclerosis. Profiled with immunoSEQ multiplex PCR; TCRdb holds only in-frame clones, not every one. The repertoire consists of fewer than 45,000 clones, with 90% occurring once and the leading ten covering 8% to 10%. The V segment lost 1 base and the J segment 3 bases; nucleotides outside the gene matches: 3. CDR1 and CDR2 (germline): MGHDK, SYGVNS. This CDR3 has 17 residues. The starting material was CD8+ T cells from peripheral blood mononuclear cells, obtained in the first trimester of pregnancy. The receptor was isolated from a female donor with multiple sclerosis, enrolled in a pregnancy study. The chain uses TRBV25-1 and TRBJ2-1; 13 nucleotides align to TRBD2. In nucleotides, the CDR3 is TGTGCCAGCAGTGAATGGGGGACTAGCGGGATCTACAATGAGCAGTTCTTC. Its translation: CASSEWGTSGIYNEQFF. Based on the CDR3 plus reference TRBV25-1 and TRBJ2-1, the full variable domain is EADIYQTPRYLVIGTGKKITLECSQTMGHDKMYWYQQDPGMELHLIHYSYGVNSTEKGDLSSESTVSRIRTEHFPLTLESARPSHTSQYLCASSEWGTSGIYNEQFFGPGTRLTVL.